Listed below are T cell receptor beta chains from one sample, sequenced in a study of beta chain features in type 1 diabetes. Sequenced by immunoSEQ multiplex PCR; TCRdb stores in-frame clones only, minus some. Among around 340,000 clones listed, about 20% were seen once. Sample: naive CD4+ T cells from blood. The source of these receptors is a woman aged 18 to 35 in good health. Both conserved end residues are part of each CDR3. D genes are given only for firm matches. Where a row states a size, it is once, few, many or the class of an expanded clone; other rows omit it.

few,TRBV27,TRBD2,TRBJ2-7,TGTGCCAGCAGCGGGACTAGCGGTGGGAAGTACGAGCAGTACTTC,CASSGTSGGKYEQYF
few,TRBV11-1,.,TRBJ1-2,TGTGCCAGCAGCTTAGACCGACAGTATGGCTACACCTTC,CASSLDRQYGYTF
.,TRBV10-3,.,TRBJ2-5,TGTGCCATCAGTGAGGGCTCAGGGAGGCGCGGAAGAGGGGAGACCCAGTACTTC,CAISEGSGRRGRGETQYF
.,TRBV14,.,TRBJ1-2,TGTGCCAGCAGCCAGACTGGACAGCGAGGGACCTTC,CASSQTGQRGTF
.,TRBV6-1,.,TRBJ1-1,TGTGCCAGCAGGTTAGGACACTGGAGCACTGAAGCTTTCTTT,CASRLGHWSTEAFF
.,TRBV27,TRBD1,TRBJ2-1,TGTGCCAGCAGTCCTAGGGGCAGGGGGCGCACGAACAATGAGCAGTTCTTC,CASSPRGRGRTNNEQFF
few,TRBV2,.,TRBJ1-1,TGTGCCAGCACACGTACAACTGAAGCTTTCTTT,CASTRTTEAFF
.,TRBV11-2,.,TRBJ2-1,TGTGCCAGCAGCACTTCGTACAATGAGCAGTTCTTC,CASSTSYNEQFF
.,TRBV30,.,TRBJ2-7,TGTGCCTGGAGTCCAGGGGGGTACGAGCAGTACTTC,CAWSPGGYEQYF
.,TRBV10-3,TRBD1,TRBJ1-2,TGTGCCATCACGATAGGGGGCCACTATGGCTACACCTTC,CAITIGGHYGYTF
.,TRBV7-9,TRBD2,TRBJ2-7,TGTGCCAGCAGCTTGGGGGCGGGGGGGCCCTACGAGCAGTACTTC,CASSLGAGGPYEQYF
few,TRBV5-1,.,TRBJ2-3,TGCGCCAGCAGCTTGGCTACTCAGGCCACAGATACGCAGTATTTT,CASSLATQATDTQYF
few,TRBV7-3,.,TRBJ1-1,TGTGCCAGCAGCTTAACCAGGAACACTGAAGCTTTCTTT,CASSLTRNTEAFF
.,TRBV29-1,TRBD2,TRBJ2-1,TGCAGCGTTGGACGGGGGGTCCCCTACAATGAGCAGTTCTTC,CSVGRGVPYNEQFF
.,TRBV7-2,TRBD2,TRBJ2-3,TGTGCCAGCAGCCTCGGGGGGGCCCGAAACACAGATACGCAGTATTTT,CASSLGGARNTDTQYF
.,TRBV5-4,.,TRBJ2-7,TGTGCCAGCAGCTTGGGCTACTACGAGCAGTACTTC,CASSLGYYEQYF
.,TRBV15,TRBD2,TRBJ2-7,TGTGCCACCAGCAAAGGCGGGAGCTACGAGCAGTACTTC,CATSKGGSYEQYF
few,TRBV4-1,TRBD1,TRBJ1-5,TGCGCCAGCAGCCAAGTGGTTTTTCATGCCGGGACAGGGGGCAGGAGCAATCAGCCCCAGCATTTT,CASSQVVFHAGTGGRSNQPQHF
.,TRBV7-8,.,TRBJ2-3,TGTGCCAGCAGCTCCGAGGGTACAGATACGCAGTATTTT,CASSSEGTDTQYF
.,TRBV19,.,TRBJ2-6,TGTGCCAGTAAACAGATTACCGGGGCCAACGTCCTGACTTTC,CASKQITGANVLTF
few,TRBV18,.,TRBJ2-7,TGTGCCAGCTCACCACCGCAGGGAAAGGGCGAGCAGTACTTC,CASSPPQGKGEQYF
.,TRBV7-2,.,TRBJ1-2,TGTGCCACCCGGACTCTAGGGGAGGACTATGGCTACACCTTC,CATRTLGEDYGYTF
once,TRBV9,TRBD2,TRBJ2-3,TGTGCCAGCAGCGTAGGGCTAGCGGGAGCGAGAAATACGCAGTATTTT,CASSVGLAGARNTQYF
.,TRBV12-5,.,TRBJ1-5,TGTGCTAGTGGTTTGGGGCATGGCAATCAGCCCCAGCATTTT,CASGLGHGNQPQHF
.,TRBV29-1,TRBD2,TRBJ2-5,TGCAGCGTTGAGGGGACTAGAGGGCGGACCCAGTACTTC,CSVEGTRGRTQYF
.,TRBV2,TRBD1,TRBJ2-1,TGTGCCAGCGACTCAGGGGGCAATGAGCAGTTCTTC,CASDSGGNEQFF
.,TRBV7-9,.,TRBJ2-1,TGTGCCAGCAGCTTTATAAACGCGGGGCAGTTCTTC,CASSFINAGQFF
.,TRBV7-2,TRBD1,TRBJ2-2,TGTGCCAGCAGCCAACGACAGGGGCACACCGGGGAGCTGTTTTTT,CASSQRQGHTGELFF
.,TRBV11-2,.,TRBJ2-4,TGTGCCAGCAGCTTGGAGCAGCGGCGGAACATTCAGTACTTC,CASSLEQRRNIQYF
few,TRBV7-2,.,TRBJ1-2,TGTGCCAGCAGCGAGGCTGGTTTCAACTATGGCTACACCTTC,CASSEAGFNYGYTF
.,TRBV4-1,TRBD1,TRBJ1-2,TGCGCCAGCAGCCAACCGCGCCTGGGACAGAACTATGGCTACACCTTC,CASSQPRLGQNYGYTF
.,TRBV11-3,TRBD2,TRBJ2-1,TGTGCCAGCAGCTTTGCGGGAGGGATTTACAATGAGCAGTTCTTC,CASSFAGGIYNEQFF
few,TRBV10-3,TRBD2,TRBJ2-7,TGTGCCGGGAGGCGGGAGGGCCCTTCCGAGCAGTACTTC,CAGRREGPSEQYF
.,TRBV4-1,TRBD1,TRBJ2-7,TGCGCCAGCAGCCAAGATCCCGCCGGGACAGGGGCCTACGAGCAGTACTTC,CASSQDPAGTGAYEQYF
.,TRBV14,TRBD2,TRBJ2-1,TGTGCCAGCAGCCAGGTCTCTAGCGGGGGGAACCACAATGAGCAGTTCTTC,CASSQVSSGGNHNEQFF